The T cell receptor beta chain under discussion was sequenced for a study of monozygotic twins with inflammatory bowel disease. TCRdb reworked the 5' RACE reads into one entry per CDR3 protein, no DNA. The table lists over 120,000 distinct CDR3 sequences. The CDR3 extends over 15 amino acids. Germline V gene sequence: CDR1 KGHSH, CDR2 LQKENI. The receptor was derived from a human donor with ulcerative colitis or Crohn's disease, or a healthy co-twin of an affected twin (not recorded which). This chain uses TRBV18 with TRBJ1-1; TCRdb's D call of TRBD1 is untestable without DNA. The sequencing sample was made of blood. The chain's CDR3 is CASSPLSDMNTEAFF.